The 17 T cell receptor beta chains given below trace back to one sample, sequenced in a study of CD8+CD57+ T cells in acquired aplastic anemia. Patients included in sequencing had previously demonstrated CD8+CD57+ cell expansion by flow cytometry. Genomic DNA templated the TCR beta VDJ and CDR3 profiling. TCRdb reprocessed the reads with MiXCR, giving one entry per CDR3 protein. This sample has over 150,000 distinct CDR3 sequences, with about 50% found just once. Sequencing was done on a sample of sorted CD4+, CD8+, or CD8+CD57+ T cells (not recorded which) from PBMCs. The receptors derive from a human donor with aplastic anemia.

This clonotype was seen at least ten times. This chain uses TRBV20-1 with TRBJ2-3, with 12 bases matching TRBD1. This CDR3 contains 17 residues. Germline loops: CDR1 DFQATT, CDR2 SNEGSKA (reference sequence). Trimming cost V 5 bases and J 4 bases; bases outside gene matches: 13. The CDR3 DNA reads TGCAGTGCTCGATTGCCTCCGGGACAGGGGGCCCCAGATACGCAGTATTTT. This encodes CSARLPPGQGAPDTQYF.

In this sample, this clonotype turned up many times. The gene calls are TRBV15 and TRBJ1-1; D unclear. From germline, CDR1 is LNHNV and CDR2 YYDKDF (reference sequence). The V end was cut by 2 bases, the J end by 1 base, with 5 bases between. This CDR3 spans 13 amino acids. CDR3 amino acids: CATSRNTNTEAFF. The DNA of the CDR3 is TGTGCCACCAGCAGAAATACGAACACTGAAGCTTTCTTT.

The V gene is TRBV10-2, the J gene TRBJ2-7, with 9 bases aligning to TRBD1. The CDR3 extends over 14 amino acids. V was pared by 6 bases and J by 5 bases, with 8 bases of the junction left unmatched. Germline V gives CDR1 WSHSY, CDR2 SAAADI. The CDR3 nucleotides read TGCGCCAGCAGCCAAGACAGGGGGGGTGACGAGCAGTACTTC. Its protein product is CASSQDRGGDEQYF.

The table lists this clonotype with many counts. The gene calls are TRBV19 and TRBJ1-4; tentatively, D is TRBD1 (6 bases). The CDR3 is 16 residues long. With 6 bases removed from V and 2 bases from J, the gap between germline ends came to 16 bases. Germline values: CDR1 LNHDA, CDR2 SQIVND (reference sequence). The CDR3 protein is CASRRTEKRTNEKLFF. Written as DNA, the CDR3 is TGTGCCAGTAGGAGGACAGAAAAAAGGACTAATGAAAAACTGTTTTTT. The full variable domain, its missing parts supplied by reference TRBV19 and TRBJ1-4, is DGGITQSPKYLFRKEGQNVTLSCEQNLNHDAMYWYRQDPGQGLRLIYYSQIVNDFQKGDIAEGYSVSREKKESFPLTVTSAQKNPTAFYLCASRRTEKRTNEKLFFGSGTQLSVL.

This clonotype was counted ten times or more. The V call is TRBV5-5, the J call TRBJ1-6, with 7 bases lining up with TRBD1. V gave up 1 base and J gave up 8 bases; unmatched junction bases: 9. In germline, CDR1 is SGHKS, CDR2 YYEKEE (reference sequence). The CDR3 runs 16 residues. The CDR3 bases are TGTGCCAGCAGCTTGCTCGGGACAGTGGGGGATTCACCCCTCCACTTT. This encodes CASSLLGTVGDSPLHF.

This clonotype was recorded once. The chain carries TRBV5-1 and TRBJ2-7; possible D gene TRBD2, 6 bases. Per germline, CDR1 SGHRS and CDR2 YFSETQ. The CDR3 is 14 amino acids. The V end lost 3 bases, the J end lost 2 bases, and 12 bases lay between the germline ends. Written as DNA, the CDR3 is TGCGCCAGCAGCTGGGGGACTTCAGCCTACGAGCAGTACTTC. The encoded protein is CASSWGTSAYEQYF. The full variable domain, in which reference TRBV5-1 and TRBJ2-7 provide the parts outside the CDR3, is KAGVTQTPRYLIKTRGQQVTLSCSPISGHRSVSWYQQTPGQGLQFLFEYFSETQRNKGNFPGRFSGRQFSNSRSEMNVSTLELGDSALYLCASSWGTSAYEQYFGPGTRLTVT.

This clonotype was observed at least ten times. The chain employs TRBV6-1 and TRBJ2-7; the match to TRBD1 covers 7 bases. The germline gives CDR1 MNHNS, CDR2 SASEGT. The CDR3 has 13 residues. J gave up 3 bases and V 4 bases, and 3 bases lay outside the gene matches. CDR3 DNA sequence: TGTGCCAGCAGTGGACAGGGAGTCTACGAGCAGTACTTC. It yields the protein CASSGQGVYEQYF.

This clonotype has ten or more counts. The rearrangement links TRBV2 to TRBJ2-5; tentatively, D is TRBD2 (7 bases). The CDR3 runs 13 residues. CDR1 SNHLY and CDR2 FYNNEI come from the germline V gene. V dropped 7 bases and J dropped 4 bases, with 13 bases sitting between them. The chain's CDR3 is CASNAGAGETQYF. CDR3 nucleotide sequence: TGTGCCAGCAACGCGGGGGCCGGAGAGACCCAGTACTTC.

Turning to this clonotype: This may stem from a read error, because a much larger clone lies one nucleotide away. The chain joins TRBV7-8 to TRBJ1-1; D is unclear. This CDR3 comprises 13 residues. V lost 1 base to trimming and J lost 4 bases, with 7 bases between them. Germline V gene lookup returns CDR1 SGHVS and CDR2 FQNEAQ. In DNA, the CDR3 is TGTGCCAGCAGCTTAGACAAAAGCACTGAAGCTTTCTTT. Translated: CASSLDKSTEAFF. Drawing the rest from reference TRBV7-8 and TRBJ1-1, the complete variable domain is GAGVSQSPRYKVAKRGQDVALRCDPISGHVSLFWYQQALGQGPEFLTYFQNEAQLDKSGLPSDRFFAERPEGSVSTLKIQRTQQEDSAVYLCASSLDKSTEAFFGQGTRLTVV.

J is TRBJ2-7 and V is TRBV24-1, with D unresolved. Trimming shortened V by 3 bases and J by 7 bases, and 9 bases separated the two germline ends. CDR1 KGHDR and CDR2 SFDVKD come from the germline V gene. The CDR3 runs 12 residues. CDR3 in amino acids: CATSDPPLEQYF. DNA of the CDR3: TGTGCCACCAGTGATCCTCCCCTTGAGCAGTACTTC.

This clonotype showed up many times. This chain uses TRBV2 with TRBJ2-4; D gene uncertain. Trimming cost V 3 bases and J 0 bases, with 12 bases left between them. This CDR3 contains 16 residues. CDR1 and CDR2 from the germline V gene are SNHLY and FYNNEI. As DNA, the CDR3 is TGTGCCAGCAGTGAGGTGGAGCTGATAGCCAAAAACATTCAGTACTTC. Translation: CASSEVELIAKNIQYF. The whole variable domain, remainder taken from reference TRBV2 and TRBJ2-4, is EPEVTQTPSHQVTQMGQEVILRCVPISNHLYFYWYRQILGQKVEFLVSFYNNEISEKSEIFDDQFSVERPDGSNFTLKIRSTKLEDSAMYFCASSEVELIAKNIQYFGAGTRLSVL.

The chain couples TRBV20-1 to TRBJ2-1; the D is unclear. V dropped 0 bases and J dropped 9 bases, with 12 bases sitting between them. CDR1 and CDR2 (germline): DFQATT, SNEGSKA (reference sequence). The length of the CDR3 is 13 residues. This CDR3 reads CSARDASPGEQFF. DNA for the CDR3: TGCAGTGCTAGAGATGCCTCGCCCGGTGAGCAGTTCTTC.

As regards this clonotype: Being one base from a much bigger clone, this may be a read error. Without the conserved terminal phenylalanine or tryptophan, this CDR3 likely stems from a read error. The rearrangement links TRBV19 to TRBJ1-5; D might be TRBD1 (6 bases). Trimming cost V 9 bases and J 4 bases, with 22 bases left between them. The germline gives CDR1 LNHDA, CDR2 SQIVND (reference sequence). CDR3 length equals 16 residues. The CDR3 sequence is CASRGREGTSNQPQHS. The CDR3, as DNA: TGTGCCAGCCGAGGGCGGGAGGGGACATCGAATCAGCCCCAGCATTCT.

This clonotype was detected only a few times. The genes are TRBV10-3 and TRBJ1-2; TRBD1 might be the D (6 bases). CDR3 length: 15 amino acids. Germline CDR1 ENHRY, CDR2 SYGVKD. The ends were cut back, 0 bases at V and 4 bases at J, with 12 bases in the middle. The CDR3 is CAISESQGYGYGYTF. For the CDR3, the DNA is TGTGCCATCAGTGAGTCGCAGGGGTATGGCTATGGCTACACCTTC.

This clonotype was recorded a few times. V gene TRBV5-1 combines with J gene TRBJ2-7; 9 nucleotides align to TRBD2. Germline V gene lookup returns CDR1 SGHRS and CDR2 YFSETQ. The CDR3 extends over 15 amino acids. The J segment lost 5 bases and the V segment lost 0 bases, leaving 6 bases of the junction unmatched. The CDR3 region is CASSLGVAGVDEQYF. CDR3 nucleotide sequence: TGCGCCAGCAGCTTGGGAGTAGCGGGGGTCGACGAGCAGTACTTC.

This clonotype was detected ten times or more. The junction departs from germline at one end; a sequencing error may be responsible. This chain uses TRBV6-6 with TRBJ2-3; tentatively, D is TRBD2 (7 bases). The germline gives CDR1 MNHNY, CDR2 SVGAGI (reference sequence). This CDR3 region has 14 residues. The CDR3 sequence: CASRYREGTDTQYF. The CDR3 region has the DNA TGTGCCAGCCGTTACAGGGAGGGGACAGATACGCAGTATTTT.

A few counts support this clonotype. This chain joins TRBV7-2 and TRBJ2-5, with D possibly being TRBD2 (6 bases). From germline, CDR1 is SGHTA and CDR2 FQGNSA. This CDR3 spans 14 amino acids. Trimming pared 5 bases from V and 5 bases from J, leaving 15 bases between. CDR3 in amino acids: CASSRGGDAETQYF. The CDR3 DNA sequence: TGTGCCAGCAGCCGTGGCGGGGACGCCGAGACCCAGTACTTC.